The 6 T cell receptor beta chains given below trace back to one sample, sequenced in a study of T cell responses to AZD1222 COVID-19 vaccine. TCRdb's copy holds only in-frame clones and misses some; the assay was immunoSEQ multiplex PCR. The sample includes about 70,000 clones, 83% of them seen just once. This specimen was peripheral blood, taken 28 days after the second AZD1222 dose. All receptors come from an adult who received the AZD1222 COVID-19 vaccine.

This chain links TRBV3-1 (or the pseudogene TRBV3-2) with TRBJ1-6; D is uncertain. The CDR3 runs 13 residues. V gave up 5 bases and J gave up 8 bases, with 10 bases separating them. The germline gives CDR1 LGHDT, CDR2 YNNKEL (reference sequence). CDR3 bases: TGTGCCAGCAGCTCCACAGAGGATTCACCCCTCCACTTT. Its protein product is CASSSTEDSPLHF.

V usage is TRBV5-1 and J usage is TRBJ1-1, with TRBD1 as a possible D gene (5 bases). The germline gives CDR1 SGHRS, CDR2 YFSETQ. Trimming shortened V by 4 bases and J by 1 base, and 14 bases separated the two germline ends. The CDR3 consists of 15 residues. CDR3 bases: TGCGCCAGCAGCCCCTCGGCCGGACAGAACACTGAAGCTTTCTTT. The encoded protein is CASSPSAGQNTEAFF.

V gene TRBV11-3 combines with J gene TRBJ1-2; D is perhaps TRBD1 (6 bases). The V and J ends lost 4 bases and 2 bases respectively, with 8 bases between them. The CDR3 covers 13 residues. Germline V lookup: CDR1 SGHNT, CDR2 YENEEA. The CDR3 is CASSSTGNYGYTF. CDR3 bases: TGTGCCAGCAGCTCAACAGGGAACTATGGCTACACCTTC.

V and J are TRBV10-2 and TRBJ1-1; 11 bases line up with TRBD1. Trimming cost V 0 bases and J 0 bases; bases outside gene matches: 3. CDR1 is WSHSY, CDR2 SAAADI, per germline. This CDR3 has 17 residues. The CDR3 loop is CASSESWTGGLNTEAFF. CDR3 in DNA: TGCGCCAGCAGTGAGTCATGGACAGGGGGCTTGAACACTGAAGCTTTCTTT.

The genes are TRBV18 and TRBJ1-1; TRBD1 matches 10 bases. Per the germline V gene, CDR1 is KGHSH and CDR2 is LQKENI. J was trimmed by 1 base and V by 1 base; bases with no gene match: 3. This CDR3 has 16 amino acids. CDR3 bases: TGTGCCAGCTCACCACAAAGGACAGGGGGGAACACTGAAGCTTTCTTT. Translation gives CASSPQRTGGNTEAFF.

The chain uses TRBV2 and TRBJ2-3, with unresolved D. V lost 6 bases and J lost 1, with 14 bases in between. Germline V CDR1 and CDR2: SNHLY, FYNNEI. There are 15 residues in the CDR3. CDR3 DNA sequence: TGTGCCAGCAGATACCAGTACACAGGCACAGATACGCAGTATTTT. Residues: CASRYQYTGTDTQYF.